Listed here are 12 T cell receptor beta chains from one sample, sequenced in a study of T cell responses to AZD1222 COVID-19 vaccine. Generated by immunoSEQ multiplex PCR, the TCRdb table keeps only in-frame clones and is missing some. The sample consists of about 86,000 clones, about nine tenths of them appearing once. Specimen: peripheral blood, collected 28 days after the second AZD1222 dose. These receptors were collected from an adult who received the AZD1222 COVID-19 vaccine.

This chain links TRBV19 with TRBJ1-4, with D possibly being TRBD1 (5 bases). Trimming shortened V by 7 bases and J by 11 bases, and 17 bases separated the two germline ends. Germline CDR1 is LNHDA and CDR2 is SQIVND (reference sequence). CDR3 length equals 13 residues. The DNA for the CDR3 is TGTGCCAGTAATGGGGACCGAATGGATAAACTGTTTTTT. As protein: CASNGDRMDKLFF.

The chain carries TRBV28 and TRBJ2-3; 7 bases agree with TRBD2. Germline trimming cut 1 base from V and 1 base from J; bases unmatched to any gene: 5. Germline V gene lookup returns CDR1 MDHEN and CDR2 SYDVKM. The CDR3 contains 16 residues. CDR3 sequence: CASSLFGREGTDTQYF. The CDR3 coding sequence is TGTGCCAGCAGTTTATTTGGCCGGGAGGGCACAGATACGCAGTATTTT. The full variable domain, rest sourced from reference TRBV28 and TRBJ2-3, is DVKVTQSSRYLVKRTGEKVFLECVQDMDHENMFWYRQDPGLGLRLIYFSYDVKMKEKGDIPEGYSVSREKKERFSLILESASTNQTSMYLCASSLFGREGTDTQYFGPGTRLTVL.

The CDR3 DNA sequence: TGCAGCGTTCTCCTGCCACTTGGGGGAGGCACTGAAGCTTTCTTT. This codes for CSVLLPLGGGTEAFF. V usage is TRBV29-1 and J usage is TRBJ1-1; the D gene is possibly TRBD1 (5 bases). The CDR3 sequence is 15 residues long. Looked up from germline, CDR1 is SQVTM and CDR2 is ANQGSEA. V was clipped by 5 bases and J by 4 bases, with 20 bases between them.

V is TRBV19 and J is TRBJ1-2; 7 positions agree with TRBD1. The CDR3 spans 15 residues. The J segment lost 2 bases and the V segment lost 2 bases, leaving 5 bases of the junction unmatched. Germline V gene sequence: CDR1 LNHDA, CDR2 SQIVND (reference sequence). CDR3 sequence reads: CASSIPGTVNYGYTF. CDR3 sequence (DNA): TGTGCCAGTAGTATACCAGGGACAGTAAACTATGGCTACACCTTC.

The chain couples TRBV18 to TRBJ2-3; D uncertain. Germline CDR1 and CDR2: KGHSH and LQKENI. The CDR3 has 15 residues. V was cut by 1 base and J by 2 bases, with 10 bases left in between. The DNA of the CDR3 is TGTGCCAGCTCACCACTGAACGGAGACACAGATACGCAGTATTTT. This translates into CASSPLNGDTDTQYF.

CDR3 coding DNA: TGTGCCAGTAGTATTATGCGGCGGGGATCGAACACCGGGGAGCTGTTTTTT. Translating gives CASSIMRRGSNTGELFF. The chain recombines TRBV19 with TRBJ2-2; a possible D gene is TRBD2 (6 bases). V was cut by 3 bases and J by 0 bases, with 14 bases left in between. Germline-derived CDR1 and CDR2 are LNHDA and SQIVND (reference sequence). The CDR3 is 17 residues long.

The J gene is TRBJ1-1, the V gene TRBV28, with a tentative D call TRBD1 (5 bases). Trimming removed 6 bases at V and 1 base at J, with 12 bases between. Germline assignment: CDR1 MDHEN and CDR2 SYDVKM. The CDR3 totals 14 residues. In nucleotides, the CDR3 is TGTGCCAGCAGCCACAGGACGGGGAACACTGAAGCTTTCTTT. This translates into CASSHRTGNTEAFF.

This chain links TRBV24-1 with TRBJ1-2; D is perhaps TRBD1 (6 bases). The CDR3 contains 15 residues. The V gene's germline CDR1 is KGHDR and CDR2 SFDVKD. Trimming took off 4 bases at V and 4 bases at J, with 15 bases between the two ends. This CDR3 is CATSDPTSGAYGYTF. The DNA for the CDR3 is TGTGCCACCAGTGACCCTACCTCAGGGGCCTATGGCTACACCTTC.

The V call is TRBV30, the J call TRBJ1-5; tentatively, D is TRBD1 (5 bases). In germline, CDR1 is GTSNPN, CDR2 SVGIG (reference sequence). This CDR3 has 13 amino acids. V dropped 4 bases and J dropped 8 bases, with 15 bases sitting between them. In nucleotides, the CDR3 is TGTGCCTGGACGCAGGGTGTGAGTGAGCCCCAGCATTTT. It encodes CAWTQGVSEPQHF.

The chain couples TRBV30 to TRBJ2-1, with 8 bases fitting TRBD1. Looked up from germline, CDR1 is GTSNPN and CDR2 is SVGIG (reference sequence). This CDR3 comprises 15 residues. The V gene end was trimmed by 0 bases and the J gene end by 4 bases; junction bases not matched to a gene: 5. The CDR3: CAWSVGQGAYNEQFF. As DNA, the CDR3 is TGTGCCTGGAGTGTAGGGCAGGGGGCTTACAATGAGCAGTTCTTC.

V usage is TRBV19 and J usage is TRBJ1-5; D is unclear. The CDR3 covers 15 residues. V lost 1 base to trimming and J lost 4 bases, with 11 bases between them. Germline V gene data show CDR1 as LNHDA and CDR2 as SQIVND (reference sequence). Here the CDR3 reads CASSIVGWENQPQHF. CDR3 nucleotides: TGTGCCAGTAGTATAGTTGGTTGGGAGAATCAGCCCCAGCATTTT.

The chain links TRBV4-1 to TRBJ2-7; a possible D gene is TRBD2 (7 bases). There are 16 residues in the CDR3. The V end lost 1 base, the J end lost 0 bases, and 13 bases lay between the germline ends. The germline V gene encodes CDR1 MGHRA and CDR2 YSYEKL. This chain's CDR3 is CASSQVGGDTSYEQYF. CDR3 DNA sequence: TGCGCCAGCAGCCAAGTAGGGGGGGACACCTCCTACGAGCAGTACTTC.